This T cell receptor beta chain derives from a study of immune cell composition in non-small cell lung cancer. TCRdb's copy holds only in-frame clones and misses some; the assay was immunoSEQ multiplex PCR. Of several thousand clones in the sample, around four fifths were seen once. The CDR3 has 13 residues. J lost 3 bases, V lost 6 bases, and 5 bases had no gene match. Germline values: CDR1 MDHEN, CDR2 SYDVKM. The source material was lung tumor tissue. This chain joins TRBV28 and TRBJ2-7, with 7 bases identical to TRBD2. This clonotype was obtained from a human donor with non-small cell lung cancer. The CDR3 loop reads CASRKRGLYEQYF. CDR3 in DNA: TGTGCCAGCAGGAAGCGGGGCCTCTACGAGCAGTACTTC.